The clone carrying this TCR beta chain was detected once. The antigen is unknown. A read error may be the cause here, since a much bigger clone is one base away. These data come from a study of T cells in Graves' hyperthyroidism and ophthalmopathy. The study, taken as a whole, reports: Blood samples included most of the expanded thyroid clonotypes exceeding 0.001. Ophthalmopathy could be told apart from stable hyperthyroidism with a 13 V-J model.

It was RNA transcripts that yielded the amplified TCR beta CDR3 regions. The TCR CDR3 first-round RT-PCR relied on the HTBI primer set. TCRdb reanalysed the multiplex PCR reads using MiXCR and keeps one entry per CDR3 protein. Of over 500,000 distinct CDR3 sequences listed, 11% to 15% are singletons. This CDR3 is 15 amino acids long. The germline gives CDR1 MDHEN, CDR2 SYDVKM. Sequences were obtained from blood. The chain joins TRBV28 to TRBJ1-3; 7 nucleotides match TRBD1. This receptor was obtained from a middle-aged woman with Graves' hyperthyroidism. The CDR3 reads CASSLRDSSENTIYF. Written as DNA, the CDR3 is TGTGCCAGCAGTTTACGGGACAGCTCTGAAAACACCATATATTTT.